What follows are 6 T cell receptor beta chains derived from one specimen sequenced in a study of T cell repertoires in cytomegalovirus infection. No cognate antigen is known for these TCRs. TCRdb used MiXCR to reprocess the reads, holding one entry per CDR3 protein. This sample has over 100,000 distinct CDR3 sequences, with 10% found just once. Sequencing used PBMCs, sequenced either directly or after in vitro stimulation (not recorded which). The receptors were sampled from a human donor in good health (CMV status not recorded). Some clones in this sample may be carry-over from other donors' samples.

This clonotype was observed at least ten times. The chain links TRBV7-2 to TRBJ2-7; D not certain. This CDR3 is 16 amino acids long. The germline CDR1 and CDR2 sequences are SGHTA and FQGNSA. Trimming removed 1 base at V and 0 bases at J, with 13 bases between. The CDR3 DNA is TGTGCCAGCAGCTTAGAAGGTCAGCTTAGCTCCTACGAGCAGTACTTC. It specifies CASSLEGQLSSYEQYF.

This clonotype was found many times. This chain uses TRBV11-2 with TRBJ2-1; 15 nucleotides match TRBD2. The CDR3 sequence is 18 residues long. Germline assignment: CDR1 SGHAT and CDR2 FQNNGV. V trimming: 4 bases; J trimming: 3 bases; junction bases outside the gene matches: 7. The CDR3, as DNA: TGTGCCAGCAGCTCCCCATCGGGACTAGCGGGAGGCTACAATGAGCAGTTCTTC. Protein product: CASSSPSGLAGGYNEQFF.

The V call is TRBV28, the J call TRBJ2-7; the match to TRBD2 covers 10 bases. Trimming removed 4 bases from V and 0 bases from J; junction bases left unmatched: 6. The CDR3 is 16 amino acids. Germline V gene data show CDR1 as MDHEN and CDR2 as SYDVKM. This CDR3 reads CASSSRLAGDSYEQYF. As DNA, the CDR3 is TGTGCCAGCAGTTCCCGACTAGCGGGCGACTCCTACGAGCAGTACTTC.

This clonotype was observed many times. This chain links TRBV19 with TRBJ2-1; 9 bases line up with TRBD2. The CDR3 sequence is 17 residues long. The junction had 12 bases not matched to a gene; V was cut back by 5 bases and J by 4 bases. Germline lookup yields CDR1 LNHDA and CDR2 SQIVND (reference sequence). The CDR3 loop reads CASSLLGRGRGYNEQFF. Here the CDR3 DNA reads TGTGCCAGTAGTCTCTTGGGACGCGGGAGGGGATACAATGAGCAGTTCTTC.

This clonotype has at least ten counts. The rearrangement links TRBV28 to TRBJ2-2; the D gene is possibly TRBD1 (6 bases). CDR1 is MDHEN, CDR2 SYDVKM, per germline. The CDR3 is made up of 13 amino acids. V shed 5 bases and J shed 4 bases, with 8 bases lying between them. CDR3: CASSPRGTGELFF. The CDR3 DNA is TGTGCCAGCAGTCCCAGGGGCACCGGGGAGCTGTTTTTT.

This sequence joins TRBV14 and TRBJ2-5; 7 bases are a match to TRBD1. The CDR3 sequence is 15 residues long. V lost 2 bases, J lost 2 bases, and 5 bases stayed unmatched. The V gene's germline CDR1 is SGHDN and CDR2 FVKESK. The CDR3 reads CASSQLGTVQETQYF. Here the CDR3 DNA reads TGTGCCAGCAGCCAACTCGGGACAGTGCAAGAGACCCAGTACTTC.